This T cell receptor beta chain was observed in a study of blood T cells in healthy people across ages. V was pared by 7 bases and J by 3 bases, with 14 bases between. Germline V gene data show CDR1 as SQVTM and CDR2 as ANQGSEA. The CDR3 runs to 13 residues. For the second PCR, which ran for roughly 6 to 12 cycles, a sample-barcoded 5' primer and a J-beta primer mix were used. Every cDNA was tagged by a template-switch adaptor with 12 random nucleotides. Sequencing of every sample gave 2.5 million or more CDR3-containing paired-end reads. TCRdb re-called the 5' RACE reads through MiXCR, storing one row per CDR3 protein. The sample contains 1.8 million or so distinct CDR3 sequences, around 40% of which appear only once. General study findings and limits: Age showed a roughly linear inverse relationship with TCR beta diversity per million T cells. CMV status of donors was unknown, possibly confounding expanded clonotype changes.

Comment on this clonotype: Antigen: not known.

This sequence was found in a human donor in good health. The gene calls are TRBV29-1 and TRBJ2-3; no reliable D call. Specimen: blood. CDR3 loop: CSAARMSTDTQYF. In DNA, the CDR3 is TGCAGCGCCGCTAGGATGAGTACAGATACGCAGTATTTT.